This T cell receptor beta chain was captured by sequencing in a study of read filtering for tumor transcriptome and immune sequencing (TCRdb year 2020). With regard to the full study: The cohort had 17 male and 11 to 15 female patients with a mean age of roughly 66 years, ranging from about 40 to 85. Under revised international staging, about 8 patients fell into R-ISS I, 15 or so into R-ISS II and over 5 into R-ISS III. After DNase treatment, whole-transcriptome libraries were prepared with the TruSeq RNA Access Library Prep Kit. Per sample, about 4 to 11 million TCR-region mapped reads were obtained with IR-seq, compared with only 85 to 1273 with RNA-seq. Using the same bone marrow samples, the study compared TCR repertoires obtained by targeted immune repertoire sequencing with those obtained by bulk whole-transcriptome sequencing. A main aim was a read-filtering strategy for immune repertoire data, specifically whether clonotypes supported by a single read should be removed. Study-wide conclusions, independent of this receptor: Single-read clonotypes made up 80% to 85% of clonotypes but about 3.3% of total reads in IR-seq, and around 73% of clonotypes and about 45% of reads in RNA-seq. Compared with RNA-seq, IR-seq captured clonotypes at much higher depth and more reliably, and a smaller IR-seq throughput was enough to identify most shared clonotypes. The sorted CD138-negative fraction was a mixed bone marrow immune population, not purified T cells. When single-read clonotypes were removed, the proportions of shared clonotypes in IR-seq and RNA-seq correlated more strongly.

Each patient had bone marrow sampled at the time of active disease. Ficoll-Hypaque density gradient centrifugation was used to isolate bone marrow mononuclear cells. Myeloma plasma cells were removed and CD138-negative cells were obtained by negative selection following labeling with CD138 magnetic microbeads on a MACS separator. Flow cytometry with CD138 antibodies on an Attune NxT was used to check how pure the isolated cells were. TRIzol reagent was used to extract total RNA, which was then quantified with a NanoDrop spectrophotometer. Paired RNA-seq and IR-seq were performed on the CD138-negative bone marrow sample of each patient. There are 15 amino acids in the CDR3, from cysteine to phenylalanine inclusive. The sequence is cut down to CDR3 DNA, 45 bases in frame from base 1. The germline V gene specifies SGHTA as CDR1 and FQGTGA as CDR2. V ends up 3 bases short and J 5 bases short, with an unmatched junction base count of 3.

TCR libraries were constructed from 400 ng RNA using the Immunoverse kit, and molecular barcoded adaptors covering alpha/delta and beta/gamma chains were employed. TCR library preparation used the same RNA that went into transcriptome sequencing. An Illumina HiSeq 4000 with 2 x 150 cycles was used to sequence the TCR libraries. On the authors' methods: TCR reads were aligned to human V, D, J and C references and assembled into CDR3 clonotypes with MiXCR, including quality filtering and error correction. The tcR package in R was used for analysis of clonotype counts and gene usage diversity. For inspection of raw mapping reads, RNA-seq reads were mapped by STAR aligner version 2.5.3a onto GRCh37 of the human genome. IR-seq fastq files were randomly downsampled with Seqtk 1.3 to test the effect of sequencing depth on detected clonotypes. The public sequencing data were trimmed at Q25 with fastp and processed into clonotypes with MiXCR by TCRdb, which kept only in-frame beta chains. Each CDR3 protein appears once, grouped with its most common genes and DNA. The V and J calls come from TCRdb's annotation, not from the publication. Present in this sample are some 38,000 distinct CDR3 sequences, 10% to 15% of which were seen just once. In total, the top ten clones hold 30% to 45% of the sample.

The table lists this clonotype with many counts. The clone's antigen remains unknown. Base qualities are not at hand, and no much larger clone is one base apart. The material sequenced was a population of CD138-negative cells sorted from bone marrow. Sample cell subset or site, as interpreted from the label and publication: bone marrow mononuclear cells depleted of CD138+ plasma/myeloma cells by negative magnetic selection. The rearrangement joined TRBV7-3 to TRBJ2-1; TRBD1 matches 11 bases in the middle. This clonotype was obtained from a donor at least 40 years old with multiple myeloma. This receptor carries the CDR3 CASSFGQGANNEQFF. The DNA sequence is TGTGCCAGCAGCTTCGGACAGGGGGCGAACAATGAGCAGTTCTTC.